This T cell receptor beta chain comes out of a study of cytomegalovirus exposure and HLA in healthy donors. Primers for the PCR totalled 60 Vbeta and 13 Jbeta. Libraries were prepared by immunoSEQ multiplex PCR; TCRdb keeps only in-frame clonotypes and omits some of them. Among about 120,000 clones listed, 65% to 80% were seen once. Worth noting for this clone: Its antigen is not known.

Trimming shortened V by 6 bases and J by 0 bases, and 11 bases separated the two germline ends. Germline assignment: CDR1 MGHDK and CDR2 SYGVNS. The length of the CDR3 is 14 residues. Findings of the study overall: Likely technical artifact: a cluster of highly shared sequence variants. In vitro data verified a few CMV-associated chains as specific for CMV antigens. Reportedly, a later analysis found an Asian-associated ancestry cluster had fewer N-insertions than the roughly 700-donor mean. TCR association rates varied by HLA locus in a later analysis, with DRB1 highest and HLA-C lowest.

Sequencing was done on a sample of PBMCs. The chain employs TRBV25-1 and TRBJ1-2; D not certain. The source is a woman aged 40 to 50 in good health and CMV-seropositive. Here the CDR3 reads CASSAYSPNYGYTF. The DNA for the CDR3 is TGTGCCAGCAGCGCATACAGCCCTAACTATGGCTACACCTTC.